The 2 T cell receptor beta chains presented below share a single source sample, sequenced in a study of siplizumab effects on memory and regulatory T cells. Sequencing used immunoSEQ multiplex PCR; TCRdb keeps in-frame clones, though not all of them. The sample lists about 100,000 clones, about 90% occurring once. Sequenced sample: CD4+ T cells sorted from blood. The receptors were gathered from a human donor in good health.

The CDR3 coding sequence is TGTGCCAGCAGTTTATCTTTAGCCTACGAGCAGTACTTC. Translation: CASSLSLAYEQYF. This chain links TRBV6-5 with TRBJ2-7; D is unclear. The CDR3 spans 13 residues. The germline gives CDR1 MNHEY, CDR2 SVGAGI. V lost 4 bases and J lost 2, with 9 bases in between.

The rearrangement links TRBV14 to TRBJ2-7; 8 nucleotides align to TRBD2. The junction had 12 bases not matched to a gene; V was cut back by 1 base and J by 7 bases. Germline V gene sequence: CDR1 SGHDN, CDR2 FVKESK. The CDR3 is 16 residues long. CDR3: CASSQVPSGGKREQYF. Written as DNA, the CDR3 is TGTGCCAGCAGCCAAGTCCCGAGCGGGGGAAAACGGGAGCAGTACTTC. The full variable domain, rest sourced from reference TRBV14 and TRBJ2-7, is EAGVTQFPSHSVIEKGQTVTLRCDPISGHDNLYWYRRVMGKEIKFLLHFVKESKQDESGMPNNRFLAERTGGTYSTLKVQPAELEDSGVYFCASSQVPSGGKREQYFGPGTRLTVT.